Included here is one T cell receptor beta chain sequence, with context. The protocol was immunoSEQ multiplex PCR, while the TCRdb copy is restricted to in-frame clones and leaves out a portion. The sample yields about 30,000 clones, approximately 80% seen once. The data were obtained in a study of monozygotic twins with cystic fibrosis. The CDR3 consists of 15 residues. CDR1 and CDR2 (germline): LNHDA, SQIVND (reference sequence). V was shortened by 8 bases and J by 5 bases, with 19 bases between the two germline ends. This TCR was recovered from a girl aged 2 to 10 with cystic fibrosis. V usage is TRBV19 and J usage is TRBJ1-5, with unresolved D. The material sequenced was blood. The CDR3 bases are TGTGCCAGTCGGAACGGACGGTACCCTGATCAGCCCCAGCATTTT. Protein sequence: CASRNGRYPDQPQHF.